The T cell receptor (beta chain) described here comes from a study of radiotherapy plus CTLA-4 blockade in lung cancer (dated by TCRdb to between 2017 and 2018). Turning to the overall study: Among the enrolled patients, approximately 18% had an objective response, and about 30% reached disease control.

Its CDR3 holds 14 amino acids, cysteine through phenylalanine. Just the 42-base CDR3 DNA is kept, in frame starting at base 1. CDR1 and CDR2 are drawn from the germline V gene: SGHAT, FQNNGV. V is clipped by 1 base and J by 1 base, and the sequence between their germline boundaries is 6 bases long. With respect to this clone: What antigen it recognizes has not been identified. No base qualities exist here, and no much larger clone lies one base off it.

Focal radiation therapy combined with CTLA-4 blockade (ipilimumab) was tested in patients with chemo-refractory metastatic non-small-cell lung cancer. General study outcomes and caveats: TCR clones derived from tumors expanded in peripheral blood after treatment with radiotherapy and ipilimumab. The strongest predictors of response were reported to be early dynamic shifts in blood T cell clones along with a rise in serum interferon-beta following radiation.

Library preparation used the immunoSEQ multiplex PCR assay. The table was pulled from immuneACCESS by TCRdb, which kept in-frame rearrangements only. Such tables lose some clones; where checked, under half of the loss comes from unresolved V genes, and the rest has no known cause. A total of 60,000 to 85,000 clones appear in this sample, about 88% of them only once. The ten largest clones add up to over 0.75% of the sample. This sequence uses TRBV11-2 and TRBJ2-3, with the D gene not confidently named. This receptor was identified in a human donor with non-small cell lung cancer who had stable disease on radiotherapy plus ipilimumab. The specimen was peripheral blood, collected from a patient treated with radiotherapy plus ipilimumab. Here the CDR3 is given as CASSLALRTDTQYF. The DNA reads TGTGCCAGCAGCTTAGCCCTGCGCACAGATACGCAGTATTTT.